A selection of T cell receptor delta chains follows, all from one sample in a study of gamma-delta chains in newborns, infants, children. TCRdb re-processed the reads using CATT. The sample records roughly 4,000 delta-chain clones, roughly 40% being singletons. This material consisted of blood, taken at week 6. These TCRs come from a child who was a newborn, infant or young child, either healthy, febrile or measles-vaccinated (not recorded which). CDR3s include the opening cysteine and the closing phenylalanine or tryptophan. D genes are given only for firm matches. Expanded clones are given a class, and other clones once, few, many or no size at all.

J gene	clone size	V gene	D gene	CDR3 length	CDR3 DNA	CDR3 protein
TRDJ3	few	TRDV2	TRDD3	18	TGTGCCTGTGACAAAGTACTGGGGGACTCCTGGGACACCCGACAGATGTTTTTC	CACDKVLGDSWDTRQMFF
TRDJ1	-	TRDV1	TRDD2	18	TGTGCTCTTGGGGAGCCCCCTTCCTACGTATACTGGACCGATAAACTCATCTTT	CALGEPPSYVYWTDKLIF
TRDJ2	large	TRDV2	TRDD3	14	TGTGCCTGTGACTGGGGGATACGCACAGCACAACTCTTCTTT	CACDWGIRTAQLFF
TRDJ1	medium-sized	TRDV1	TRDD3	22	TGTGCTCTTGGGGAACGGACCTACGGGGTACTGGGGGCCCTCTCCTACACCGATAAACTCATCTTT	CALGERTYGVLGALSYTDKLIF
TRDJ1	few	TRDV1	-	21	TGTGCTCTTGGGGCCTTTCCTACGGTACTGGGGGCTTACGGCTACACCGATAAACTCATCTTT	CALGAFPTVLGAYGYTDKLIF
TRDJ3	-	TRDV2	TRDD3	18	TGTGCCTGTGACATACTGGGGGTTAGCCCCTGGGACACCCGACAGATGTTTTTC	CACDILGVSPWDTRQMFF
TRDJ1	medium-sized	TRDV1	-	13	TGTGCTCTTGGGGAGTCCGAAGGGGGTAAACTCATCTTT	CALGESEGGKLIF
TRDJ1	few	TRDV1	-	21	TGTGCTCTTGGGGAACTAGAAAAGACTGGTTGGGCCCAATACGTCGCCGATAAACTCATCTTT	CALGELEKTGWAQYVADKLIF
TRDJ2	-	TRDV1	-	19	TGTGCTCTTGGGGTTTTCCTGTGGGGCACCCCGGGGGTGACAGCGCAACTCTTCTTT	CALGVFLWGTPGVTAQLFF
TRDJ1	-	TRDV2	TRDD3	15	TGTGCCTGTGACTGGAAGGGGGATACTATCGATAAACTCATCTTT	CACDWKGDTIDKLIF
TRDJ1	medium-sized	TRDV1	TRDD3	17	TGTGCTCTTGGGGAACTTCCTGGGGGGTCGTACACCGATAAACTCATCTTT	CALGELPGGSYTDKLIF
TRDJ2	-	TRDV2	-	16	TGTGCCTGTGACACCGTTCGGGGGTCGCTGACAGCACAACTCTTCTTT	CACDTVRGSLTAQLFF
TRDJ3	-	TRDV2	-	18	TGTGCCTGTGACACCTGGGGGGAGAGCTCCTGGGACACCAGACAGATGTTTTTC	CACDTWGESSWDTRQMFF
TRDJ1	-	TRDV3	TRDD2	20	TGTGCCTCCGTCACTCCTTCCTCTCGGTTCGAAGGGCAAAACACCGATAAACTCATCTTT	CASVTPSSRFEGQNTDKLIF
TRDJ3	medium-sized	TRDV2	TRDD3	23	TGTGCCTGTGACACCGTTCTCCATACTGGGGATTCGGGAGAGGCCTGGGACACCCGACAGATGTTTTTC	CACDTVLHTGDSGEAWDTRQMFF
TRDJ1	few	TRDV1	-	16	TGTGCTCTTGGGGAAGGGGATCTAGGGGAGGCCGATAAACTCATCTTT	CALGEGDLGEADKLIF